Following are 9 T cell receptor beta chains from one sample sequenced in a study of regulatory T cells in long-lasting Graves disease (dated by TCRdb to about 2021). The sample's time point label, in plain terms: persistent/refractory GD, antithyroid drugs over 5 years with positive TRAb. For both TCR sequencing and RNA sequencing, RNA was extracted from PBMCs in TRIzol. Library method: multiplex PCR. Sequencer: Illumina HiSeq 4000. To build TCR beta libraries, CDR3 regions were amplified by Arm-PCR using iRepertoire HTBI primers. The public sequencing data were trimmed at Q25 with fastp and processed into clonotypes with MiXCR by TCRdb, which kept only in-frame beta chains. Rows are unified per CDR3 protein, each entry keeping the most common DNA and genes. The sample profile shows under 450,000 distinct CDR3 sequences; less than 30% of them were found once. The ten largest account for less than 30% of the sample.

This specimen consisted of peripheral blood mononuclear cells (PBMCs), obtained when the disease was refractory, from a patient treated with antithyroid drugs. The receptors were sampled from a woman aged 40-49 years with Graves disease. Donor details come from another sample of the same person, matched by shared clones.

This clonotype was recorded at least ten times. The J gene is TRBJ1-5, the V gene TRBV28; 9 bases line up with TRBD1. After removal of 5 bases from V and 6 bases from J, the junction contained 8 bases not matched to a gene. The CDR3 loop spans 15 amino acids. Germline loops: CDR1 MDHEN, CDR2 SYDVKM. The CDR3 DNA follows: TGTGCCAGCAGTCGTCCCGGGACAGGGTTTCAGCCCCAGCATTTT. Protein: CASSRPGTGFQPQHF.

This clonotype was seen ten or more times. This rearrangement joins TRBV28 to TRBJ1-1; no reliable D call. There are 20 residues in the CDR3. Trimming took 3 bases from V and 3 from J, leaving 29 bases between them. Germline V gives CDR1 MDHEN, CDR2 SYDVKM. In DNA, the CDR3 is TGTGCCAGCAGTTTCGCGTTGGCGCGGGGAGTTCTGCGGAATGACACTGAAGCTTTCTTT. Amino acids: CASSFALARGVLRNDTEAFF.

In this sample, this clonotype turned up a few times. The chain links TRBV19 to TRBJ2-1; D not resolved. This CDR3 is built from 14 residues. Trimming stripped 8 bases from V and 0 bases from J, with 11 bases between. Germline V gives CDR1 LNHDA, CDR2 SQIVND (reference sequence). Written as DNA, the CDR3 is TGTGCCAGTTCCCTCGTAGGCTCCTACAATGAGCAGTTCTTC. It codes for CASSLVGSYNEQFF.

This clonotype was observed at least ten times. The chain links TRBV27 to TRBJ1-1, with D maybe TRBD1 (5 bases). Germline V CDR1 and CDR2: MNHEY, SMNVEV (reference sequence). This CDR3 spans 11 amino acids. Between the trimmed V and J ends, which lost 7 bases and 8 bases, there was a span of 11 bases. The CDR3 sequence: CASKKKGEAFF. The CDR3 DNA reads as TGTGCCAGCAAAAAAAAGGGGGAAGCTTTCTTT.

This clonotype came up a few times. The V and J genes are TRBV5-8 and TRBJ2-7, with 8 bases that match TRBD1. In germline, CDR1 is SGHTS, CDR2 YDEGEE. The J segment lost 1 base and the V segment lost 4 bases, leaving 10 bases of the junction unmatched. This CDR3 has 16 residues. CDR3 region: CASSPRQGQGSYEQYF. CDR3 DNA: TGTGCCAGCAGCCCCCGCCAAGGACAGGGATCCTACGAGCAGTACTTC.

This clonotype was found a few times. The chain is built from TRBV29-1 and TRBJ2-5, with 8 positions matching TRBD2. Germline CDR1 is SQVTM and CDR2 is ANQGSEA. The CDR3 loop spans 14 amino acids. Trimming took 2 bases from V and 1 from J; bases not matched to a gene: 3. The CDR3 sequence is CSVETREAQETQYF. The CDR3 nucleotides read TGCAGCGTTGAAACGCGGGAGGCCCAAGAGACCCAGTACTTC. The variable domain in full, with the rest retrieved from reference TRBV29-1 and TRBJ2-5, is SAVISQKPSRDICQRGTSLTIQCQVDSQVTMMFWYRQQPGQSLTLIATANQGSEATYESGFVIDKFPISRPNLTFSTLTVSNMSPEDSSIYLCSVETREAQETQYFGPGTRLLVL.

This clonotype has at least ten counts. CDR3 sequence reads: CASSEYRGPGANVLTF. DNA of the CDR3: TGTGCCAGCAGTGAGTATCGGGGACCTGGGGCCAACGTCCTGACTTTC. The chain couples TRBV2 to TRBJ2-6; D is tentatively TRBD1 or TRBD2 (5 bases each). The CDR3 sequence is 16 residues long. V gave up 3 bases and J gave up 2 bases, with 11 bases separating them. The germline CDR1 and CDR2 sequences are SNHLY and FYNNEI.

This clonotype was observed many times. V and J are TRBV11-2 and TRBJ2-6; a weak D match, TRBD1 (5 bases). Deletions cut 4 bases from V and 1 base from J, with 11 bases between. CDR1 and CDR2 from the germline V gene are SGHAT and FQNNGV. This CDR3 contains 16 residues. CDR3 amino acids: CASSWSAGSGANVLTF. The CDR3 nucleotides are TGTGCCAGCAGCTGGTCGGCAGGGTCTGGGGCCAACGTCCTGACTTTC.

This clonotype was seen more than once but under ten times. This chain connects TRBV28 to TRBJ2-5; perhaps TRBD2 as D (5 bases). CDR1 MDHEN and CDR2 SYDVKM come from the germline V gene. The CDR3 spans 15 residues. Deletions cut 4 bases from V and 3 bases from J, with 15 bases between. For the CDR3, the DNA is TGTGCCAGCAGTTCCCGGGGTCCGACTAAAGAGACCCAGTACTTC. It yields the protein CASSSRGPTKETQYF.